The 12 T cell receptor beta chains below come from one sample, sequenced in a study of T cells in tuberculosis. Indicated time point: new active TB diagnosis, blood taken before or within 7 days of starting treatment. Sequencing used immunoSEQ multiplex PCR; TCRdb keeps in-frame clones, though not all of them. Among about 34,000 clones listed, under 95% were seen once. Specimen: PBMCs, collected at tuberculosis diagnosis. The source of these receptors is an adult with tuberculosis.

The V gene is TRBV15, the J gene TRBJ2-4, with TRBD1 identical over 7 bases. The germline V gene encodes CDR1 LNHNV and CDR2 YYDKDF (reference sequence). The V gene end was trimmed by 2 bases and the J gene end by 3 bases; junction bases not matched to a gene: 1. This CDR3 has 14 residues. CDR3 in amino acids: CATSRQGVKNIQYF. Here the CDR3 DNA reads TGTGCCACCAGCAGACAGGGGGTCAAAAACATTCAGTACTTC.

The chain joins TRBV2 to TRBJ1-6; maybe TRBD1 (5 bases). Trimming pared 4 bases from V and 0 bases from J, leaving 19 bases between. The germline gives CDR1 SNHLY, CDR2 FYNNEI. There are 19 residues in the CDR3. The DNA for the CDR3 is TGTGCCAGCAGTGTAAAGTGGGCAGGGCTAAGCTCCTATAATTCACCCCTCCACTTT. Translation gives CASSVKWAGLSSYNSPLHF.

J is TRBJ1-1 and V is TRBV4-1; TRBD1 is a possible D gene (6 bases). Deletions cut 6 bases from V and 7 bases from J, with 12 bases between. CDR3 length: 12 amino acids. Germline values: CDR1 MGHRA, CDR2 YSYEKL. The CDR3 reads CASSLQGNEAFF. For the CDR3, the DNA is TGCGCCAGCAGTCTACAGGGCAATGAAGCTTTCTTT.

The chain is built from TRBV28 and TRBJ1-5; D perhaps matches TRBD1 (6 bases). The V gene's germline CDR1 is MDHEN and CDR2 SYDVKM. This CDR3 contains 22 residues. Trimming stripped 3 bases from V and 1 base from J, with 31 bases between. The CDR3 is CASSFLPAVRVQGWVSNQPQHF. In nucleotides, the CDR3 is TGTGCCAGCAGTTTCCTACCCGCCGTGAGGGTCCAGGGGTGGGTAAGCAATCAGCCCCAGCATTTT.

This clone showed up just once. The rearrangement links TRBV5-1 to TRBJ2-1; 8 bases agree with TRBD2. The germline gives CDR1 SGHRS, CDR2 YFSETQ. The CDR3 totals 15 residues. Unmatched junction bases numbered 6, after V lost 7 bases and J lost 0 bases. CDR3 DNA sequence: TGCGCCAGCTTGGCGGGGGGTAGCTCCTACAATGAGCAGTTCTTC. Translating it yields CASLAGGSSYNEQFF.

The chain employs TRBV5-6 and TRBJ1-1, with TRBD1 as a possible D gene (5 bases). V was trimmed by 4 bases and J by 2 bases, leaving 12 bases between them. The germline CDR1 and CDR2 sequences are SGHDT and YYEEEE. This CDR3 has 14 amino acids. The CDR3, as DNA: TGTGCCAGCAGCCAAGGGGTGGTAAACACTGAAGCTTTCTTT. It is translated as CASSQGVVNTEAFF.

This clone was recorded only once. The J gene is TRBJ2-5, the V gene TRBV5-1; possible D gene TRBD1, 5 bases. Looked up from germline, CDR1 is SGHRS and CDR2 is YFSETQ. The CDR3 extends over 16 amino acids. Trimming cost V 0 bases and J 3 bases, with 15 bases left between them. The CDR3 DNA reads TGCGCCAGCAGCTTGGCCAATGCACAAGGGGAAGAGACCCAGTACTTC. Translated: CASSLANAQGEETQYF.

This rearrangement joins TRBV27 to TRBJ2-7; TRBD2 aligns across 9 bases. Germline assignment: CDR1 MNHEY and CDR2 SMNVEV (reference sequence). J was trimmed by 3 bases and V by 3 bases; bases with no gene match: 6. The CDR3 extends over 15 amino acids. The CDR3 sequence is CASSLAAGGIYEQYF. For the CDR3, the DNA is TGTGCCAGCAGTTTGGCGGCGGGAGGGATCTACGAGCAGTACTTC.

The chain carries TRBV15 and TRBJ2-1; the match to TRBD2 covers 7 bases. Trimming at V came to 1 base and at J to 7 bases, leaving 10 bases not matched to a gene. The germline V gene has CDR1 LNHNV and CDR2 YYDKDF (reference sequence). The CDR3 covers 16 residues. CDR3 protein: CATSRGVGGAGNEQFF. For the CDR3, the DNA is TGTGCCACCAGCAGAGGTGTCGGGGGAGCGGGGAATGAGCAGTTCTTC.

The rearrangement uses TRBV11-2 and TRBJ2-1; 7 nucleotides line up with TRBD1. The CDR3 totals 17 residues. Unmatched junction bases numbered 12, after V lost 1 base and J lost 6 bases. CDR1 SGHAT and CDR2 FQNNGV come from the germline V gene. CDR3 DNA sequence: TGTGCCAGCAGCTTAGTCGCCCGGGACAGAGGTCCCAATGAGCAGTTCTTC. Encoded protein: CASSLVARDRGPNEQFF.

V and J are TRBV4-1 and TRBJ1-1, with 8 nucleotides matching TRBD1. The V gene's germline CDR1 is MGHRA and CDR2 YSYEKL. V lost 4 bases to trimming and J lost 0 bases; unmatched junction nucleotides: 10. CDR3 size: 17 residues. CDR3 sequence reads: CASSPGGQDSMNTEAFF. As DNA, the CDR3 is TGCGCCAGCAGCCCCGGGGGACAGGATTCGATGAACACTGAAGCTTTCTTT.

The chain carries TRBV7-9 and TRBJ2-7; the match to TRBD2 covers 14 bases. V was pared by 4 bases and J by 5 bases, with 7 bases of the junction left unmatched. This CDR3 region has 16 residues. Germline-derived CDR1 and CDR2 are SEHNR and FQNEAQ (reference sequence). The CDR3 reads CASSSLGTSGRNEQYF. The CDR3 region has the DNA TGTGCCAGCAGCTCACTGGGGACTAGCGGGAGAAACGAGCAGTACTTC.